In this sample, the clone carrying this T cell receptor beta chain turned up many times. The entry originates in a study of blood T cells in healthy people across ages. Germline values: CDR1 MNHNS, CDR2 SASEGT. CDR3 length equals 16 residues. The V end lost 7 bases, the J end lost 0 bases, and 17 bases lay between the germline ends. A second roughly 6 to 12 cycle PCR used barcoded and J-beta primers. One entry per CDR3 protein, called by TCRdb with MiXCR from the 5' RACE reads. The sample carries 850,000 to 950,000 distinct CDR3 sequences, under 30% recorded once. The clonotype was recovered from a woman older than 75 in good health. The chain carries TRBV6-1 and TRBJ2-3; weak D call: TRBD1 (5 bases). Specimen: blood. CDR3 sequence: CASTTGVGGSTDTQYF. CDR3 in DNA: TGTGCCAGCACCACAGGTGTTGGTGGAAGCACAGATACGCAGTATTTT.